Listed below are T cell receptor beta chains from one sample, sequenced in a study of shared clonotypes between healthy human individuals. Profiling relied on immunoSEQ multiplex PCR, and the TCRdb table lists in-frame clones only, not all of them. The table lists roughly 2.5 million clones, over 85% of them singletons. Sequencing was done on a sample of naive CD4+ T cells sorted from blood. The origin of the receptors is a man aged 18 to 30 in good health. CDR3s include the opening cysteine and the closing phenylalanine or tryptophan. Fields, in order: V gene, J gene, D gene, clone size, CDR3 DNA, CDR3 protein. A D gene is named only where the DNA matches it firmly. For some rows the clone size is stated as once, few or many, or as a class when expanded; others skip it.

v_call: TRBV4-1
j_call: TRBJ2-3
d_call: TRBD1
clone_size: -
cdr3_nt: TGCGCCAGCAGCCAAGATGGACAGGCTAGCACAGATACGCAGTATTTT
cdr3_aa: CASSQDGQASTDTQYF

v_call: TRBV9
j_call: TRBJ2-3
d_call: -
clone_size: -
cdr3_nt: TGTGCCAGCAGCGGGACCTCTACAGATACGCAGTATTTT
cdr3_aa: CASSGTSTDTQYF

v_call: TRBV6-1
j_call: TRBJ2-2
d_call: TRBD2
clone_size: once
cdr3_nt: TGTGCCAGCAGTGGAAATGGACTAGCGGGAGGGATCGGGGAGCTGTTTTTT
cdr3_aa: CASSGNGLAGGIGELFF

v_call: TRBV7-2
j_call: TRBJ1-4
d_call: -
clone_size: -
cdr3_nt: TGTGCCAGCAGCTTAGAGACCGGGGCCGAAAAACTGTTTTTT
cdr3_aa: CASSLETGAEKLFF

v_call: TRBV4-1
j_call: TRBJ2-7
d_call: -
clone_size: -
cdr3_nt: TGCGCCAGCAGCCAAGTCTCGGGGGCCCATCAGTACTTC
cdr3_aa: CASSQVSGAHQYF

v_call: TRBV11-3
j_call: TRBJ2-2
d_call: TRBD2
clone_size: -
cdr3_nt: TGTGCCAGCAGCTTCGGGGGGACCGGGGAGCTGTTTTTT
cdr3_aa: CASSFGGTGELFF

v_call: TRBV5-1
j_call: TRBJ2-3
d_call: -
clone_size: -
cdr3_nt: TGCGCCAGCAGCTTAGGGGGGTCTAGCACAGATACGCAGTATTTT
cdr3_aa: CASSLGGSSTDTQYF

v_call: TRBV4-3
j_call: TRBJ1-3
d_call: -
clone_size: -
cdr3_nt: TGCGCCAGCAGCCAAATTTTCCACTCGGCAGGTGGAAACACCATATATTTT
cdr3_aa: CASSQIFHSAGGNTIYF

v_call: TRBV10-2
j_call: TRBJ1-1
d_call: -
clone_size: -
cdr3_nt: TGCGCCAGCAGTGACAGTTTGAACACTGAAGCTTTCTTT
cdr3_aa: CASSDSLNTEAFF

v_call: TRBV4-1
j_call: TRBJ2-4
d_call: -
clone_size: -
cdr3_nt: TGCGCCAGCAGCCAAGAAATAGGGCGGAACATTCAGTACTTC
cdr3_aa: CASSQEIGRNIQYF

v_call: TRBV30
j_call: TRBJ2-1
d_call: -
clone_size: -
cdr3_nt: TGTGCCTGGTCCCCCTCCAAGTATGAGCAGTTCTTC
cdr3_aa: CAWSPSKYEQFF

v_call: TRBV7-2
j_call: TRBJ2-3
d_call: TRBD2
clone_size: -
cdr3_nt: TGTGCCAGCAGCTTAGGGACTAGATTCACAGATACGCAGTATTTT
cdr3_aa: CASSLGTRFTDTQYF

v_call: TRBV9
j_call: TRBJ2-3
d_call: TRBD2
clone_size: -
cdr3_nt: TGTGCCAGCAGCATAGCGGGGGCCACAGATACGCAGTATTTT
cdr3_aa: CASSIAGATDTQYF

v_call: TRBV7-9
j_call: TRBJ2-2
d_call: TRBD1
clone_size: -
cdr3_nt: TGTGCCAGCAGCACGGACAGGGTCGGAGACACCGGGGAGCTGTTTTTT
cdr3_aa: CASSTDRVGDTGELFF

v_call: TRBV2
j_call: TRBJ2-3
d_call: TRBD2
clone_size: -
cdr3_nt: TGTGCCAGCAGTATTAGCGGGGGGGCCGGAGATACGCAGTATTTT
cdr3_aa: CASSISGGAGDTQYF

v_call: TRBV5-1
j_call: TRBJ2-7
d_call: -
clone_size: -
cdr3_nt: TGCGCCAGCAGCCAGACAGGATACGAGCAGTACTTC
cdr3_aa: CASSQTGYEQYF

v_call: TRBV28
j_call: TRBJ1-3
d_call: -
clone_size: once
cdr3_nt: TGTGCCAGCAGTTTTAGGGGAGGAGGAAACACCATATATTTT
cdr3_aa: CASSFRGGGNTIYF

v_call: TRBV9
j_call: TRBJ2-3
d_call: TRBD2
clone_size: -
cdr3_nt: TGTGCCAGCAGCCCGATTTTAGCGGGGGGCACAGATACGCAGTATTTT
cdr3_aa: CASSPILAGGTDTQYF

v_call: TRBV5-1
j_call: TRBJ2-7
d_call: -
clone_size: -
cdr3_nt: TGCGCCAGCAGCTTCACGGCGTCAGATATATCCGAGCAGTACTTC
cdr3_aa: CASSFTASDISEQYF

v_call: TRBV5-1
j_call: TRBJ2-5
d_call: TRBD2
clone_size: few
cdr3_nt: TGCGCCAGCAGCTTGGGTCTAGCGGGGGGCCAAGAGACCCAGTACTTC
cdr3_aa: CASSLGLAGGQETQYF

v_call: TRBV9
j_call: TRBJ1-2
d_call: -
clone_size: -
cdr3_nt: TGTGCCAGCAGCAGCGGGCAGGGGTTCAGCGGCTACACCTTC
cdr3_aa: CASSSGQGFSGYTF

v_call: TRBV7-7
j_call: TRBJ2-5
d_call: TRBD2
clone_size: -
cdr3_nt: TGTGCTAGCAGCTTAACAGGCGGGGGAATTGAGACCCAGTACTTC
cdr3_aa: CASSLTGGGIETQYF

v_call: TRBV6-5
j_call: TRBJ1-4
d_call: -
clone_size: -
cdr3_nt: TGTGCCAGTCGTGCAACTAATGAAAAACTGTTTTTT
cdr3_aa: CASRATNEKLFF

v_call: TRBV6-4
j_call: TRBJ2-1
d_call: TRBD2
clone_size: -
cdr3_nt: TGTGCCAGCAGTCCTCGACCCCAGACTAGCGGGACCTACAATGAGCAGTTCTTC
cdr3_aa: CASSPRPQTSGTYNEQFF

v_call: TRBV5-1
j_call: TRBJ1-3
d_call: -
clone_size: -
cdr3_nt: TGCGCCAGCAGCTTATCTGGGGTGAGCGGAAACACCATATATTTT
cdr3_aa: CASSLSGVSGNTIYF

v_call: TRBV28
j_call: TRBJ1-2
d_call: -
clone_size: -
cdr3_nt: TGTGCCAGCAGTTCCCCTGGGGGCGAATATGGCTACACCTTC
cdr3_aa: CASSSPGGEYGYTF

v_call: TRBV11-2
j_call: TRBJ1-2
d_call: -
clone_size: -
cdr3_nt: TGTGCCAGCAGCCCAGGCCTGGGCAGGGGCTATGGCTACACCTTC
cdr3_aa: CASSPGLGRGYGYTF

v_call: TRBV12-5
j_call: TRBJ1-2
d_call: -
clone_size: once
cdr3_nt: TGTGCTAGTGGTTCTATTCTTCCGGGACACGGACGGCGCGGCTACACCTTC
cdr3_aa: CASGSILPGHGRRGYTF

v_call: TRBV25-1
j_call: TRBJ2-5
d_call: -
clone_size: -
cdr3_nt: TGTGCCAGCAGTGAATCCACCCTGGTCCAAGAGACCCAGTACTTC
cdr3_aa: CASSESTLVQETQYF

v_call: TRBV10-2
j_call: TRBJ2-2
d_call: TRBD2
clone_size: -
cdr3_nt: TGCGCCAGCAGTGACCCAGTGGGGGGGTTAGGAACCGGGGAGCTGTTTTTT
cdr3_aa: CASSDPVGGLGTGELFF

v_call: TRBV5-6
j_call: TRBJ2-5
d_call: TRBD1
clone_size: -
cdr3_nt: TGTGCCAGCAGCTTGAGGACAGGGGGCGGTGAGACCCAGTACTTC
cdr3_aa: CASSLRTGGGETQYF

v_call: TRBV27
j_call: TRBJ2-2
d_call: TRBD2
clone_size: few
cdr3_nt: TGTGCCAGCAGTTTTGGACTAGCGGGAAAGGCCGGGGAGCTGTTTTTT
cdr3_aa: CASSFGLAGKAGELFF

v_call: TRBV9
j_call: TRBJ2-3
d_call: TRBD2
clone_size: -
cdr3_nt: TGTGCCAGCAGCGTAGACGAACTAGCGGGAGGGAGGCAGTATTTT
cdr3_aa: CASSVDELAGGRQYF

v_call: TRBV7-2
j_call: TRBJ2-1
d_call: -
clone_size: -
cdr3_nt: TGTGCCAGCAGCTTAGATACGTTGAATGAGCAGTTCTTC
cdr3_aa: CASSLDTLNEQFF

v_call: TRBV28
j_call: TRBJ1-1
d_call: TRBD1
clone_size: -
cdr3_nt: TGTGCCAGCACCCCGGGACAGGTGAACACTGAAGCTTTCTTT
cdr3_aa: CASTPGQVNTEAFF

v_call: TRBV5-8
j_call: TRBJ1-6
d_call: -
clone_size: once
cdr3_nt: TGTGCCAGCAGCTTTAAGGGAGTTTTTTCACCCCTCCACTTT
cdr3_aa: CASSFKGVFSPLHF

v_call: TRBV4-3
j_call: TRBJ2-2
d_call: -
clone_size: -
cdr3_nt: TGCGCCAGCAGCCAAGGGGGCCTTAGTTGGGGTTTCACCGGGGAGCTGTTTTTT
cdr3_aa: CASSQGGLSWGFTGELFF

v_call: TRBV29-1
j_call: TRBJ2-1
d_call: TRBD2
clone_size: -
cdr3_nt: TGCAGCGTGCGACTAGCGCGCTCCTACAATGAGCAGTTCTTC
cdr3_aa: CSVRLARSYNEQFF

v_call: TRBV2
j_call: TRBJ1-4
d_call: TRBD1
clone_size: -
cdr3_nt: TGTGCCAGCTTGGGACAGGGTGCAACTAATGAAAAACTGTTTTTT
cdr3_aa: CASLGQGATNEKLFF

v_call: TRBV29-1
j_call: TRBJ1-2
d_call: -
clone_size: -
cdr3_nt: TGCAGCGTTAGACTTGACAGCACTAACTATGGCCACACCTTC
cdr3_aa: CSVRLDSTNYGHTF

v_call: TRBV30
j_call: TRBJ1-5
d_call: TRBD1
clone_size: few
cdr3_nt: TGTGCCTGGAGGGACAGGGGGGATCAGCCCCAGCATTTT
cdr3_aa: CAWRDRGDQPQHF

v_call: TRBV27
j_call: TRBJ2-7
d_call: -
clone_size: -
cdr3_nt: TGTGCCAGCAGTTCCTGGACAGCCCCCTACGAGCAGTACTTC
cdr3_aa: CASSSWTAPYEQYF

v_call: TRBV28
j_call: TRBJ2-7
d_call: -
clone_size: -
cdr3_nt: TGTGCCAGCAGTGCGCTCCTTCCGGACGAGCAGTACTTC
cdr3_aa: CASSALLPDEQYF

v_call: TRBV7-2
j_call: TRBJ2-5
d_call: -
clone_size: -
cdr3_nt: TGTGCCAGCAGCTTAAGGACAGGGAGGGATGGGGAGACCCAGTACTTC
cdr3_aa: CASSLRTGRDGETQYF

v_call: TRBV5-5
j_call: TRBJ2-7
d_call: -
clone_size: -
cdr3_nt: TGTGCCAGCAGCAGGCCGCCCACCTACGAGCAGTACTTC
cdr3_aa: CASSRPPTYEQYF

v_call: TRBV28
j_call: TRBJ2-4
d_call: -
clone_size: -
cdr3_nt: TGTGCCAGCAGGGACCCATTAGCCATCGGCATTCAGTACTTC
cdr3_aa: CASRDPLAIGIQYF

v_call: TRBV5-1
j_call: TRBJ1-1
d_call: -
clone_size: -
cdr3_nt: TGCGCCAGCACATTAGGGGACGGGAACACTGAAGCTTTCTTT
cdr3_aa: CASTLGDGNTEAFF

v_call: TRBV10-3
j_call: TRBJ1-2
d_call: -
clone_size: -
cdr3_nt: TGTGCCATCAGTGACGCAGACTATGGCTACACCTTC
cdr3_aa: CAISDADYGYTF

v_call: TRBV18
j_call: TRBJ2-2
d_call: TRBD2
clone_size: -
cdr3_nt: TGTGCCAGCTCACCTGGGAGGGGCAGCAGGACCGGGGAGCTGTTTTTT
cdr3_aa: CASSPGRGSRTGELFF

v_call: TRBV14
j_call: TRBJ1-1
d_call: -
clone_size: -
cdr3_nt: TGTGCCAGCAGCCAAGTGCCCTGGGGGTACACTGAAGCTTTCTTT
cdr3_aa: CASSQVPWGYTEAFF

v_call: TRBV6-1
j_call: TRBJ2-7
d_call: -
clone_size: -
cdr3_nt: TGTGCCAGCAGCGTTACAGGGCAGGGGACCTACGAGCAGTACTTC
cdr3_aa: CASSVTGQGTYEQYF